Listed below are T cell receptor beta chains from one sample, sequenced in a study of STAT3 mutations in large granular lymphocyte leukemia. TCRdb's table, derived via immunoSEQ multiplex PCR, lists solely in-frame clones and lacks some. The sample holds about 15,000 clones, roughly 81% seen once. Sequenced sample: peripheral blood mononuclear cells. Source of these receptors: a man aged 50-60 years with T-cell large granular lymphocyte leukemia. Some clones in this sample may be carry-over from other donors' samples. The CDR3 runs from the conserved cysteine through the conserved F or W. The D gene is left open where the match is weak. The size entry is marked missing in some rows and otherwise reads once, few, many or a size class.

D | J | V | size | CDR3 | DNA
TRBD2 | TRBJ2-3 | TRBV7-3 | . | CASSLKAGNTDTQYF | TGTGCCAGCAGCTTGAAAGCGGGGAACACAGATACGCAGTATTTT
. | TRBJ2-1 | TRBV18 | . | CASSATGTLNEQFF | TGTGCCAGCTCAGCGACCGGGACACTGAATGAGCAGTTCTTC
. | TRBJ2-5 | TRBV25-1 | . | CASSDPPGVGQETQYF | TGTGCCAGCAGTGATCCCCCGGGAGTGGGCCAAGAGACCCAGTACTTC
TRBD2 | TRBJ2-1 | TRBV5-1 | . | CASSLGGGRAQNEQFF | TGCGCCAGCAGCTTGGGAGGCGGGAGGGCCCAGAATGAGCAGTTCTTC
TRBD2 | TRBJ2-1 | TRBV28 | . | CASSPWTSGAHNEQFF | TGTGCCAGCAGTCCGTGGACTAGCGGGGCCCACAATGAGCAGTTCTTC
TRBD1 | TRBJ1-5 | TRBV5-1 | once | CASSLEGADQPQHF | TGCGCCAGCAGCTTGGAGGGGGCAGATCAGCCCCAGCATTTT
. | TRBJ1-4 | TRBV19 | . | CASSIAPGNEKLFF | TGTGCCAGTAGTATAGCTCCTGGAAATGAAAAACTGTTTTTT
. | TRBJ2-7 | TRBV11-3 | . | CASSLREGFTYEQYF | TGTGCCAGCAGCTTGAGAGAGGGGTTTACCTACGAGCAGTACTTC
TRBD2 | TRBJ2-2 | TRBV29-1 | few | CSVEDRREGRFGELFF | TGCAGCGTTGAAGATCGGCGGGAGGGCCGGTTCGGGGAGCTGTTTTTT
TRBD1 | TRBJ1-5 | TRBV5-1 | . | CASSSGQANQPQHF | TGCGCCAGCAGCTCGGGACAGGCGAATCAGCCCCAGCATTTT
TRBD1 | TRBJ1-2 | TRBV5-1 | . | CASSLWTGGSGYTF | TGCGCCAGCAGCTTGTGGACAGGGGGTTCTGGCTACACCTTC
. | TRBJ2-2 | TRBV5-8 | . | CASSTGTSFTGELFF | TGTGCCAGCAGCACCGGGACTTCTTTTACCGGGGAGCTGTTTTTT
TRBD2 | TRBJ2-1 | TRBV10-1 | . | CASSDLAGARYNEQFF | TGCGCCAGCAGTGATCTAGCGGGAGCCAGGTACAATGAGCAGTTCTTC
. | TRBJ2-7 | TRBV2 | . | CASSGTGLGYEQYF | TGTGCCAGCAGTGGGACCGGGTTGGGCTACGAGCAGTACTTC
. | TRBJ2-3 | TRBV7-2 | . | CASSLGMISTDTQYF | TGTGCCAGCAGCTTAGGAATGATTAGCACAGATACGCAGTATTTT
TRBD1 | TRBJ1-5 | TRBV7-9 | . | CASSLGTDDTQPQHF | TGTGCCAGCAGCCTGGGGACAGACGATACCCAGCCCCAGCATTTT
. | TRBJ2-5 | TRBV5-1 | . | CASSASASYQETQYF | TGCGCCAGCAGCGCCAGTGCTAGCTACCAAGAGACCCAGTACTTC
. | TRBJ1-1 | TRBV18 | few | CASSPQGGTEAFF | TGTGCCAGCTCACCACAGGGGGGCACTGAAGCTTTCTTT
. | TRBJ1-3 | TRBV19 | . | CASSTSAGNTIYF | TGTGCCAGTAGTACATCCGCGGGGAACACCATATATTTT
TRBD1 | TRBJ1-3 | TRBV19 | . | CASSTSRDSLSGNTIYF | TGTGCCAGTAGTACGTCCCGGGACAGCCTCTCTGGAAACACCATATATTTT
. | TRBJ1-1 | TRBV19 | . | CASSVKGDTEAFF | TGTGCCAGTAGTGTCAAGGGTGACACTGAAGCTTTCTTT
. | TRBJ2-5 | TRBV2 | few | CASSAGGGGETQYF | TGTGCCAGCAGTGCTGGGGGCGGAGGAGAGACCCAGTACTTC
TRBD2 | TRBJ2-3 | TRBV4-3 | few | CASSRKTSGSTDTQYF | TGCGCCAGCAGCCGAAAGACTAGCGGGAGCACAGATACGCAGTATTTT
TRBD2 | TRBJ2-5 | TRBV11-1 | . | CASRQARLAEETQYF | TGTGCCAGCCGCCAAGCGAGACTAGCGGAAGAGACCCAGTACTTC
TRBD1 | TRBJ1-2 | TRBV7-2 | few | CASSEDRGFGYTF | TGTGCCAGCAGTGAGGACAGGGGATTCGGCTACACCTTC
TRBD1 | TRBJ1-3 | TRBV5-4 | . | CASSLYSGGKSGNTIYF | TGTGCCAGCAGCTTGTATTCAGGGGGGAAATCGGGAAACACCATATATTTT
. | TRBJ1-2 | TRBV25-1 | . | CASSEYIGGDNYGYTF | TGTGCCAGCAGTGAATATATAGGGGGGGATAACTATGGCTACACCTTC
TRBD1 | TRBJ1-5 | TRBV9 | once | CASSEGTVGQPQHF | TGTGCCAGCAGCGAGGGGACAGTCGGTCAGCCCCAGCATTTT
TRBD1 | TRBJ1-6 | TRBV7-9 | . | CASSQYQGGLSPLHF | TGTGCCAGCAGCCAATACCAGGGGGGTCTTTCACCCCTCCACTTT
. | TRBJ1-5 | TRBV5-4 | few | CASSLLGSGQPQHF | TGTGCCAGCAGCTTGCTGGGATCAGGTCAGCCCCAGCATTTT
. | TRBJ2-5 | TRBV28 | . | CASSSPGLTQYF | TGTGCCAGCAGTTCCCCTGGGCTGACCCAGTACTTC
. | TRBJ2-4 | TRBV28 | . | CASRTLDSPKNIQYF | TGTGCCAGCAGAACCCTGGACAGTCCCAAAAACATTCAGTACTTC
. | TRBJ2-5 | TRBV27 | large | CASSPGTTQETQYF | TGTGCCAGCAGTCCCGGGACAACCCAAGAGACCCAGTACTTC
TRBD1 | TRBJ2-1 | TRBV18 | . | CASSPPGGAYNEQFF | TGTGCCAGCTCACCCCCAGGGGGTGCCTACAATGAGCAGTTCTTC
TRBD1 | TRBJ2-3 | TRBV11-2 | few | CASSPRQGADTQYF | TGTGCCAGCAGCCCCAGACAGGGAGCGGATACGCAGTATTTT
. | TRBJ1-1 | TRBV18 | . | CASSTTGVNTEAFF | TGTGCCAGCTCAACGACAGGAGTGAACACTGAAGCTTTCTTT
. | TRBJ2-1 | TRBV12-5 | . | CASGLFAGRLSNEQFF | TGTGCTAGTGGTTTGTTTGCGGGACGACTTAGCAATGAGCAGTTCTTC
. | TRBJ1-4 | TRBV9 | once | CASTVGTTNEKLFF | TGTGCCAGCACCGTTGGGACCACTAATGAAAAACTGTTTTTT
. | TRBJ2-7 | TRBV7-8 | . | CASSLARTDYEQYF | TGTGCCAGCAGCTTAGCGAGGACAGACTACGAGCAGTACTTC
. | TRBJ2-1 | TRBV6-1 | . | CASSEARRGYYNEQFF | TGTGCCAGCAGTGAAGCAAGGCGGGGATACTACAATGAGCAGTTCTTC
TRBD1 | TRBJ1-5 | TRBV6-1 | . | CASTLGGRNQPQHF | TGTGCCAGCACCCTAGGGGGCCGTAATCAGCCCCAGCATTTT
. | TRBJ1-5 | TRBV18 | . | CASSPRQISNQPQHF | TGTGCCAGCTCACCACGACAGATTAGCAATCAGCCCCAGCATTTT
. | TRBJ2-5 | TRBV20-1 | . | CSANTQETQYF | TGCAGTGCTAACACCCAAGAGACCCAGTACTTC